This T cell receptor beta chain was recorded in a study of long-term antiretroviral therapy in people with HIV. Whole-study findings and limits: Diversity remained lower than transplant donor controls, even though it increased after ART. Clonal populations expanded prior to ART predominated within the repertoire at all time points.

The run of the v3.0 immunoSEQ assay was at survey level. Data came from immunoSEQ multiplex PCR; TCRdb stores just in-frame clones and leaves some out. This sample has about 23,000 clones, with roughly four fifths found just once. Per germline, CDR1 SGHNT and CDR2 YYREEE (reference sequence). The CDR3 is made up of 16 amino acids. V was cut by 0 bases and J by 2 bases, with 14 bases left in between. Note on this clone: As yet, its antigen is unknown.

This chain connects TRBV5-4 to TRBJ2-5; no definite D call. This clonotype was sampled from a man aged 30 to 45 with HIV. Sequenced material: unsorted PBMCs, taken 1.5 years after starting antiretroviral therapy. Here the CDR3 DNA reads TGTGCCAGCAGCTTGGGTAGCCCCTTAACTCAAGAGACCCAGTACTTC. Translation gives CASSLGSPLTQETQYF. Full variable domain (missing parts from reference TRBV5-4 and TRBJ2-5): ETGVTQSPTHLIKTRGQQVTLRCSSQSGHNTVSWYQQALGQGPQFIFQYYREEENGRGNFPPRFSGLQFPNYSSELNVNALELDDSALYLCASSLGSPLTQETQYFGPGTRLLVL.